This TCR beta chain was recovered during a study of Graves' ophthalmopathy and Graves' hyperthyroidism. CDR3 regions of TCR beta were amplified from RNA transcripts. Second-round multiplex PCR came after first-round RT-PCR with HTBI primers. Using its own MiXCR run on the multiplex PCR reads, TCRdb lists one record per CDR3 protein. The sample shows over a million distinct CDR3 sequences, 36% of them seen only once. Germline CDR1 ENHRY, CDR2 SYGVKD. With 3 bases removed from V and 1 base from J, the gap between germline ends came to 12 bases. This CDR3 is built from 15 residues. The origin of this receptor is an adult man with Graves' hyperthyroidism. This chain links TRBV10-3 with TRBJ1-1; D remains unclear. Sequenced input: peripheral blood or thyroid tissue (not recorded which). For the CDR3, the DNA is TGTGCCATCAGTGATCGAGGGCAGGCGAACACTGAAGCTTTCTTT. Its protein product is CAISDRGQANTEAFF.